This T cell receptor (beta chain) was obtained from a study of T cells after yellow fever vaccination. Study conclusions and caveats: The presence of abundant clonotypes contaminating from the bulk population was possible in FACS-sorted repertoires.

Comments on this clonotype: Its antigen is unidentified.

Losses at the gene ends were 4 bases for V and 12 bases for J; bases not matched to a gene: 6. The CDR3 totals 13 residues. One entry per CDR3 protein results from TCRdb running MiXCR on the 5' RACE reads. The sample lists 600,000 to 750,000 distinct CDR3 sequences; roughly an eighth were seen once. This clonotype originated in a man in his thirties or forties who received the YFV17D yellow fever vaccine. This specimen was PBMCs, taken on the day of the yellow fever booster vaccination. J is TRBJ2-1 and V is TRBV12-3 or TRBV12-4; 10 nucleotides align to TRBD1. The CDR3 sequence is CASSWDRGPVQFF. CDR3 sequence (DNA): TGTGCCAGCAGTTGGGACAGGGGCCCGGTGCAGTTCTTC.